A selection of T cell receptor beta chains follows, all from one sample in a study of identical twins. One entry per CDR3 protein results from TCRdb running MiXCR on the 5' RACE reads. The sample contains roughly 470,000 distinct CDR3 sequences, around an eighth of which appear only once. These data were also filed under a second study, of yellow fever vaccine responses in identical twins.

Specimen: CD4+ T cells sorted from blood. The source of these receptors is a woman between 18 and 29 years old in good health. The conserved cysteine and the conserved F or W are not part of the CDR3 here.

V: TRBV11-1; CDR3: ASSTHGGEGY
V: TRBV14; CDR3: ASSHIGGTGYEQY
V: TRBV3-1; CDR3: ASSQDWRGSYEQY
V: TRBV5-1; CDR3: ASSPQGAAGELF
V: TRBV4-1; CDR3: ASSQGLAGGTDTQY
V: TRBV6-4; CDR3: AFCPLSGVGGRTTGELF
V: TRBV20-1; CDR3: SANSGGLH
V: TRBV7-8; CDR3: ASSPRQGENIQY
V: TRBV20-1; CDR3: SATDPGVQETQY
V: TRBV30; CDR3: AWSSGAGEQF
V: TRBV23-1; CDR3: ASSQTPVGGGQRGYNEQF
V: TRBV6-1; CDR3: ASRFSGGSSYNEQF
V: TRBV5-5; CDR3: ASSEGDSWDTQY
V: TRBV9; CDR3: ASSVASGVEQF
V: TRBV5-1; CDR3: ASSFAGRDVRETQY
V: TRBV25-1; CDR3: ASSELSGTGLATEAF
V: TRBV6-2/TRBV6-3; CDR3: ASSYRLRAGNQPQH
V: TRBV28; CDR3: ASIPPGRNTEAF
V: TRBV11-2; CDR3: ASSLLAVLGSYEQY
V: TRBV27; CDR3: ASSPTGTEYEQY
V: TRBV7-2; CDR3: ASSTNPLNTGELF
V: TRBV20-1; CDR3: SARSSSGTNEQF
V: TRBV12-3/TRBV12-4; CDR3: ASSLAGGNQPQH
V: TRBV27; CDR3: ASSLLGRYNEQF
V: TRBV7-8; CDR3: ASSPLRLNTEAF
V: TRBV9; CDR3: ASTTVGGVGETQY
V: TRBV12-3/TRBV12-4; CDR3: ASSLGGKIYEQY
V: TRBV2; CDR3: ASKNGPGELF